This TCR beta chain originates from a study of tumor and adjacent non-tumor tissue in lung cancer (dated by TCRdb to the late 2010s). As for the study more broadly: The cohort included approximately 13 adenocarcinoma, a couple of squamous cell carcinoma and 1 small cell lung cancer patients. The approximately 15 patients were aged roughly 31 to 85 years, included around ten men and 5 women, and had TNM stage I to III disease. A total of approximately 120,000,000 productive TCRbeta reads were generated by sequencing, corresponding to an average of roughly 4 million reads per sample. The study compared bulk TCRbeta repertoires from lung tumor tissue and matched distant non-tumor lung tissue of under 16 lung cancer patients. TCRbeta CDR3 sequencing was performed on under 35 paired specimens, with one tumor sample and one normal lung sample collected per patient.

The full study reports these points: TCR diversity was significantly higher in younger patients, and higher tumor TCR diversity was associated with shorter overall and disease-free survival. Tumor tissue showed significantly greater TCR diversity (inverse Simpson) than normal lung tissue (around 450 vs 150, P = 0.0075, Mann-Whitney U test). Only about 14 patients were in the cohort, and the authors stated that larger samples and more detailed clinical data are needed. The top 100 clones accounted for a significantly larger cumulative portion of the repertoire in normal lung than in tumor tissue. Neither the sequencing platform nor unique molecular identifiers are named or mentioned anywhere in the methods. Peripheral blood was not sequenced, so blood TCRbeta repertoires in these lung cancer patients were not examined.

Bulk unsorted tissue served as the source for RNA extraction, and RNA quality was assessed using a NanoDrop ND-1000 and an Agilent 2100. All donors had newly diagnosed lung cancer, had not received prior chemotherapy, and were admitted for thoracic surgery in China between August and November 2014. Anyone who had undergone radiotherapy or chemotherapy before, or who had another cancer at the same time, was left out of the study. Surgical tissue pieces of roughly 1-2.1 cm3 were preserved in RNAlater solution and stored at -80 °C until use. The germline V gene specifies MDHEN as CDR1 and SYDVKM as CDR2. Reading from cysteine to phenylalanine, the CDR3 counts 13 amino acids. Just the 39-base CDR3 DNA is kept, in frame starting at base 1. A distance of 9 bases separates the germline ends of V and J, which lose 3 bases and 3 bases respectively. This clonotype was seen at least ten times. Its antigen is currently not known. Nothing much larger sits one base from this clone, and base qualities are not available.

The library was produced with multiplex PCR. Reads for this sample came from an Illumina HiSeq 2500. Following protocols modified from ARM-PCR, the researchers constructed TCRbeta libraries through three rounds of nested PCR with primers (Table S4). PCR products of 200-500 bp were gel-excised and purified with the QIAquick gel extraction kit before sequencing. Concerning the study's data processing: Trimmomatic was used to clean the reads, FLASH was used to merge the reads into complete CDR3 sequences, and MiTCR was used to assign the reads to V(D)J germline segments. Clonal diversity was calculated as the inverse Simpson's index using VDJtools. Productive reads were defined as in-frame sequences without a premature stop codon. Using fastp at Q25 and MiXCR, TCRdb reprocessed the public reads and kept productive beta chains. Rows merge per CDR3 protein into single entries with the most common DNA and genes. The V and J calls and clone size come from TCRdb's table, not from the authors' own analysis. This sample gives more than 75,000 distinct CDR3 sequences in total; around 86% of them show up just once. Roughly 14% of the sample is held by the ten biggest clonotypes.

Here the chain combines TRBV28 and TRBJ2-7, with TRBD2 as a weak D call on 5 bases. The clonotype was recovered from a woman aged 50 to 60 with non-small cell lung cancer. Sequenced input: lung tumor tissue. CDR3 sequence: CASSFRGLYEQYF. The DNA sequence follows: TGTGCCAGCAGTTTCCGCGGACTCTACGAGCAGTACTTC. Reference TRBV28 and TRBJ2-7 proteins supply the regions before and after the CDR3; the full variable domain is: DVKVTQSSRYLVKRTGEKVFLECVQDMDHENMFWYRQDPGLGLRLIYFSYDVKMKEKGDIPEGYSVSREKKERFSLILESASTNQTSMYLCASSFRGLYEQYFGPGTRLTVT.